What follows are 15 T cell receptor beta chains derived from one specimen sequenced in a study of STAT3 mutations in large granular lymphocyte leukemia. General study findings and limits: At least one immunodominant TCR beta clonotype appeared in every T-cell large granular lymphocyte leukemia patient.

These receptors are not linked to any known antigen. Clones were sequenced by immunoSEQ multiplex PCR, and TCRdb holds only the in-frame ones, with some missing. The sample holds roughly 2,500 clones, more than 60% seen once. The sample consisted of peripheral blood mononuclear cells. All receptors come from a man aged 60 to 75 with T-cell large granular lymphocyte leukemia. Some clones in this sample may be carry-over from other donors' samples.

This clone was detected once. The V and J genes are TRBV7-2 and TRBJ2-1; TRBD2 matches 11 bases. The germline gives CDR1 SGHTA, CDR2 FQGNSA. This CDR3 comprises 14 residues. The J segment lost 8 bases and the V segment lost 6 bases, leaving 6 bases of the junction unmatched. In DNA form, the CDR3 reads TGTGCCAGCAGTATAGCGGGGGGGCACTATGAGCAGTTCTTC. It yields the protein CASSIAGGHYEQFF.

This clone was seen a single time. V is TRBV30 and J is TRBJ1-4, with D uncertain. The germline V and J ends were trimmed by 0 bases and 7 bases, with 9 bases remaining between them. CDR3 size: 13 residues. Germline CDR1 reads GTSNPN; CDR2 reads SVGIG (reference sequence). DNA of the CDR3: TGTGCCTGGAGTGTAAGGAGGGCTGAAAAACTGTTTTTT. Translation: CAWSVRRAEKLFF.

The chain uses TRBV6-6 and TRBJ1-3; D remains unclear. The CDR3 has 16 residues. Germline V lookup: CDR1 MNHNY, CDR2 SVGAGI (reference sequence). Trimming left V 7 bases short and J 0 bases short, with 16 bases between. DNA for the CDR3: TGTGCCAGCAACGGGTTTCCGGTCATCTCTGGAAACACCATATATTTT. It yields the protein CASNGFPVISGNTIYF.

V usage is TRBV30 and J usage is TRBJ1-6, with D maybe TRBD1 (5 bases). The germline V gene has CDR1 GTSNPN and CDR2 SVGIG (reference sequence). The germline V and J ends were trimmed by 3 bases and 9 bases, with 12 bases remaining between them. The CDR3 is made up of 13 amino acids. The CDR3 is CAWRTAGGSPLHF. The CDR3 DNA reads as TGTGCCTGGAGGACGGCCGGGGGTTCACCCCTCCACTTT.

This chain uses TRBV5-4 with TRBJ2-3; 9 bases fit TRBD2. Per the germline V gene, CDR1 is SGHNT and CDR2 is YYREEE (reference sequence). The CDR3 covers 15 residues. Unmatched junction bases numbered 5, after V lost 6 bases and J lost 0 bases. CDR3 DNA sequence: TGTGCCAGCACAAGCGGGAGGACTAGCACAGATACGCAGTATTTT. Translating it yields CASTSGRTSTDTQYF.

This rearrangement joins TRBV10-2 to TRBJ2-7; D uncertain. V shed 7 bases and J shed 2 bases, with 12 bases lying between them. The CDR3 consists of 13 residues. Germline CDR1 reads WSHSY; CDR2 reads SAAADI. The CDR3 sequence is CASKHTDAYEQYF. CDR3 in DNA: TGCGCCAGCAAGCATACCGATGCCTACGAGCAGTACTTC.

The rearrangement links TRBV19 to TRBJ1-1; no reliable D call. Trimming pared 7 bases from V and 4 bases from J, leaving 22 bases between. CDR3 size: 16 residues. Germline assignment: CDR1 LNHDA and CDR2 SQIVND (reference sequence). In nucleotides, the CDR3 is TGTGCCAGTAACTCGGGTTCGGTACTTTCGACCACTGAAGCTTTCTTT. It is translated as CASNSGSVLSTTEAFF.

This clone was found once. The chain has TRBV7-9 and TRBJ1-4, with D possibly matching TRBD1 (5 bases). V lost 3 bases, J lost 0 bases, and 14 bases lay in between. The CDR3 sequence is 17 residues long. CDR1 is SEHNR and CDR2 is FQNEAQ in the germline V gene (reference sequence). CDR3 residues: CASSLSERGPTNEKLFF. The CDR3 DNA is TGTGCCAGCAGCTTGTCTGAGAGGGGCCCAACTAATGAAAAACTGTTTTTT.

This clone came up a few times. The chain is built from TRBV9 and TRBJ2-7; 9 nucleotides match TRBD2. The CDR3 extends over 16 amino acids. J gave up 2 bases and V 0 bases, and 6 bases lay outside the gene matches. Germline loops: CDR1 SGDLS, CDR2 YYNGEE. The CDR3 region is CASSVEAGGLPYEQYF. Here the CDR3 DNA reads TGTGCCAGCAGCGTAGAAGCGGGGGGTTTGCCCTACGAGCAGTACTTC. Complete variable domain (other parts from reference TRBV9 and TRBJ2-7): DSGVTQTPKHLITATGQRVTLRCSPRSGDLSVYWYQQSLDQGLQFLIQYYNGEERAKGNILERFSAQQFPDLHSELNLSSLELGDSALYFCASSVEAGGLPYEQYFGPGTRLTVT.

This clone counts as medium-sized (0.01 to 0.1%). The chain uses TRBV7-9 and TRBJ1-2; tentative D call: TRBD1 (5 bases). Trimming removed 6 bases from V and 2 bases from J, with 13 bases in between. Germline V gene data show CDR1 as SEHNR and CDR2 as FQNEAQ (reference sequence). The CDR3 is made up of 14 amino acids. CDR3 sequence: CASSTDRLNYGYTF. DNA of the CDR3: TGTGCCAGCAGTACCGACAGATTGAACTATGGCTACACCTTC. The variable domain in full, with the rest retrieved from reference TRBV7-9 and TRBJ1-2, is DTGVSQNPRHKITKRGQNVTFRCDPISEHNRLYWYRQTLGQGPEFLTYFQNEAQLEKSRLLSDRFSAERPKGSFSTLEIQRTEQGDSAMYLCASSTDRLNYGYTFGSGTRLTVV.

The V gene is TRBV7-9, the J gene TRBJ2-7, with D perhaps matching TRBD1 (5 bases). Trimming cost V 1 base and J 2 bases, with 12 bases left between them. This CDR3 has 15 amino acids. Germline loops: CDR1 SEHNR, CDR2 FQNEAQ (reference sequence). The CDR3 nucleotides are TGTGCCAGCAGCTTAGTAGGACAACGAACCTACGAGCAGTACTTC. Translating gives CASSLVGQRTYEQYF.

V gene TRBV9 combines with J gene TRBJ2-3; 9 bases map to TRBD2. V shed 0 bases and J 5 bases; nucleotides not matched to a gene: 4. The length of the CDR3 is 15 residues. Germline CDR1 SGDLS, CDR2 YYNGEE. CDR3 in amino acids: CASSVGLAGQDTQYF. The CDR3 bases are TGTGCCAGCAGCGTAGGTCTAGCGGGGCAAGATACGCAGTATTTT.

The chain combines TRBV5-6 with TRBJ1-2; D is ambiguous. Germline assignment: CDR1 SGHDT and CDR2 YYEEEE. V gave up 4 bases and J gave up 0 bases, with 7 bases separating them. The CDR3 has 13 residues. CDR3 nucleotides: TGTGCCAGCAGCCAAGTTGCTAACTATGGCTACACCTTC. This codes for CASSQVANYGYTF.

The rearrangement uses TRBV6-6 and TRBJ1-5; D might be TRBD1 (5 bases). The V end was cut by 2 bases, the J end by 5 bases, with 13 bases between. CDR1 and CDR2 (germline): MNHNY, SVGAGI (reference sequence). The CDR3 consists of 15 residues. The CDR3 region is CASSYKRGEDQPQHF. The CDR3 region has the DNA TGTGCCAGCAGTTACAAAAGGGGAGAAGATCAGCCCCAGCATTTT.

This chain links TRBV5-4 with TRBJ1-1; D not certain. V was cut by 0 bases and J by 11 bases, with 14 bases left in between. CDR1 and CDR2 from the germline V gene are SGHNT and YYREEE (reference sequence). This CDR3 comprises 13 residues. CDR3 in amino acids: CASSLVSGGPAFF. For the CDR3, the DNA is TGTGCCAGCAGCTTGGTTAGCGGAGGGCCGGCTTTCTTT.